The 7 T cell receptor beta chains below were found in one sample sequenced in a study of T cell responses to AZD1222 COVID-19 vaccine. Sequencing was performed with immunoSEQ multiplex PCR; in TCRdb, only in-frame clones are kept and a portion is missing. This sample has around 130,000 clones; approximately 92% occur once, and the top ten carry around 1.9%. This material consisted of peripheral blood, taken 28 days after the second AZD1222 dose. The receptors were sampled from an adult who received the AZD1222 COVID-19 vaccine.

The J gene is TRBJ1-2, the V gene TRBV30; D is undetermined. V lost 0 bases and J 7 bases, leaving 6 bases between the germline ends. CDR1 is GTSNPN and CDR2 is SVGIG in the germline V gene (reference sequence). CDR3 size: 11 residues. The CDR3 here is CAWSVAGGYTF. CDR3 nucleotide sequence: TGTGCCTGGAGTGTGGCGGGTGGCTACACCTTC.

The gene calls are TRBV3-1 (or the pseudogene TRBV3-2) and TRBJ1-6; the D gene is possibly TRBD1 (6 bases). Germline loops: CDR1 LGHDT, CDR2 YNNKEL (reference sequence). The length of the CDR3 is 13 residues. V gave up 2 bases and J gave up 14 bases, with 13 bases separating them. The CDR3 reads CASSQLGGGTLHF. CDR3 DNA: TGTGCCAGCAGCCAATTAGGGGGAGGCACCCTCCACTTT.

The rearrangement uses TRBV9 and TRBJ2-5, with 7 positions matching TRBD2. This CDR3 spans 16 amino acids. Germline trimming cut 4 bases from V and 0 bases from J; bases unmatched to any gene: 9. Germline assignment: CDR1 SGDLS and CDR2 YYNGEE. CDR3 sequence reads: CASSPGGRGHQETQYF. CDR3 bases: TGTGCCAGCAGCCCCGGGGGGAGGGGACACCAAGAGACCCAGTACTTC. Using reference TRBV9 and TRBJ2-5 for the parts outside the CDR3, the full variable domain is DSGVTQTPKHLITATGQRVTLRCSPRSGDLSVYWYQQSLDQGLQFLIQYYNGEERAKGNILERFSAQQFPDLHSELNLSSLELGDSALYFCASSPGGRGHQETQYFGPGTRLLVL.

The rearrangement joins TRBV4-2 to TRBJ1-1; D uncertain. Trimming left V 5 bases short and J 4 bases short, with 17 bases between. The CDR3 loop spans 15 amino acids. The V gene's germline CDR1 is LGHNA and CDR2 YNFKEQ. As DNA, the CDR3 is TGTGCCAGCAGCAAGCGGGGAACAGAGGCCACTGAAGCTTTCTTT. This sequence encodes CASSKRGTEATEAFF.

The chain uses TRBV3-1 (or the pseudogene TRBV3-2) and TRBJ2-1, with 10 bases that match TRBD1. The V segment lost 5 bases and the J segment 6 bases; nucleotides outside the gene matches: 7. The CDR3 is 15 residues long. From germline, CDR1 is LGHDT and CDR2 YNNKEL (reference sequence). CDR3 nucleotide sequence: TGTGCCAGCAGCTCCGGGACAGGGGAGTTCAATGAGCAGTTCTTC. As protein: CASSSGTGEFNEQFF.

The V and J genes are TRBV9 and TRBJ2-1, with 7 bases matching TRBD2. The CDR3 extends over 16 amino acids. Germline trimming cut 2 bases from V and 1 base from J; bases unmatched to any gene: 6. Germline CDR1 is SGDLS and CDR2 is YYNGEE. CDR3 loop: CASSVLSGVSYNEQFF. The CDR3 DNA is TGTGCCAGCAGCGTTTTGAGCGGGGTTTCCTACAATGAGCAGTTCTTC.

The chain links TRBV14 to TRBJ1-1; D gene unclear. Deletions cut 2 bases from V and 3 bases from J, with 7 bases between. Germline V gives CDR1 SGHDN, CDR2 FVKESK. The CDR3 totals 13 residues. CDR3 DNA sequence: TGTGCCAGCAGCCAACAGCTAGACACTGAAGCTTTCTTT. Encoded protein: CASSQQLDTEAFF.